The 15 T cell receptor beta chains reported below all come from one sample, sequenced in a study of blood T cell repertoires in COVID-19. Only in-frame clones appear in the TCRdb table, and some are missing; sequencing was by immunoSEQ multiplex PCR. Among some 250,000 clones listed, over 70% were seen once. The sequencing sample was made of peripheral blood. The receptors here all came from a woman older than 75 with acute or convalescent COVID-19.

The table lists this clone with a count of one. This chain joins TRBV4-2 and TRBJ2-7; TRBD2 matches at 12 bases. In germline, CDR1 is LGHNA, CDR2 YNFKEQ. V was clipped by 4 bases and J by 0 bases; unmatched bases: 10. This CDR3 comprises 18 residues. CDR3: CASSPERTSGISSYEQYF. CDR3 nucleotide sequence: TGTGCCAGCAGCCCGGAGAGGACTAGCGGGATTAGCTCCTACGAGCAGTACTTC.

This chain joins TRBV15 and TRBJ1-2; 10 bases line up with TRBD1. CDR3 length: 14 residues. Germline lookup yields CDR1 LNHNV and CDR2 YYDKDF (reference sequence). V trimming: 3 bases; J trimming: 8 bases; junction bases outside the gene matches: 6. The CDR3 DNA follows: TGTGCCACCAGCAGCGACAGGGGGCCTACGGGCTACACCTTC. This sequence encodes CATSSDRGPTGYTF.

The V call is TRBV10-3, the J call TRBJ2-1; 9 bases line up with TRBD2. The V segment lost 0 bases and the J segment 1 base; nucleotides outside the gene matches: 10. Germline V lookup: CDR1 ENHRY, CDR2 SYGVKD. The CDR3 contains 19 residues. The CDR3 protein is CAISESGSGRSKSYNEQFF. In DNA form, the CDR3 reads TGTGCCATCAGTGAGTCGGGTAGCGGGAGATCAAAATCCTACAATGAGCAGTTCTTC.

The chain employs TRBV7-6 and TRBJ2-5; 9 bases agree with TRBD1. Trimming removed 4 bases from V and 1 base from J; junction bases left unmatched: 4. The V gene's germline CDR1 is SGHVS and CDR2 FNYEAQ. This CDR3 region has 15 residues. The CDR3 region is CASSSTGGGQETQYF. The CDR3 DNA reads TGTGCCAGCAGCTCGACAGGGGGAGGCCAAGAGACCCAGTACTTC.

This chain uses TRBV12-3 or TRBV12-4 with TRBJ1-2; D remains ambiguous. This CDR3 is built from 13 residues. The germline V and J ends were trimmed by 3 bases and 4 bases, with 9 bases remaining between them. The CDR3 nucleotides are TGTGCCAGCAGTTTGCGTATACCCTATGGCTACACCTTC. Encoded protein: CASSLRIPYGYTF.

This rearrangement joins TRBV27 to TRBJ2-1; 11 bases are a match to TRBD1. With 6 bases clipped from V and 6 bases from J, the junction kept 4 bases outside the gene matches. Per germline, CDR1 MNHEY and CDR2 SMNVEV (reference sequence). CDR3 length: 14 residues. The CDR3 loop reads CASSRDRGSNEQFF. DNA for the CDR3: TGTGCCAGCAGCCGGGACAGGGGGTCCAATGAGCAGTTCTTC.

J is TRBJ2-3 and V is TRBV7-3, with D possibly being TRBD2 (6 bases). This CDR3 has 16 residues. Germline V gene sequence: CDR1 SGHTA, CDR2 FQGTGA. Trimming cost V 5 bases and J 6 bases, with 21 bases left between them. This CDR3 reads CASSPVFGGGWDTQYF. The CDR3 DNA sequence: TGTGCCAGCAGCCCGGTTTTCGGGGGAGGATGGGATACGCAGTATTTT.

The gene calls are TRBV28 and TRBJ1-2; no clear D. This CDR3 contains 12 residues. V was pared by 5 bases and J by 4 bases, with 8 bases between. Looked up from germline, CDR1 is MDHEN and CDR2 is SYDVKM. The CDR3 spells CASSPGIYGYTF. CDR3 DNA: TGTGCCAGCAGTCCCGGGATCTATGGCTACACCTTC.

The chain employs TRBV7-8 and TRBJ1-4, with D perhaps matching TRBD1 (5 bases). The length of the CDR3 is 14 residues. Germline assignment: CDR1 SGHVS and CDR2 FQNEAQ. The V end lost 5 bases, the J end lost 4 bases, and 11 bases lay between the germline ends. In DNA form, the CDR3 reads TGTGCCAGCAGCGTAGACAGATATAATGAAAAACTGTTTTTT. Its protein product is CASSVDRYNEKLFF.

The chain carries TRBV27 and TRBJ2-7, with D unresolved. The CDR3 runs 14 residues. Germline values: CDR1 MNHEY, CDR2 SMNVEV (reference sequence). Trimming removed 8 bases at V and 7 bases at J, with 21 bases between. The CDR3 reads CASSRSRFLGEQYF. As DNA, the CDR3 is TGTGCCAGCTCCAGGTCCCGGTTCCTTGGGGAGCAGTACTTC.

The chain employs TRBV11-2 and TRBJ1-4; 7 bases fit TRBD1. The CDR3 has 14 amino acids. V lost 3 bases, J lost 3 bases, and 1 base stayed unmatched. The V gene's germline CDR1 is SGHAT and CDR2 FQNNGV. DNA of the CDR3: TGTGCCAGCAGCTTGACAGGGTCTAATGAAAAACTGTTTTTT. Translated, it gives CASSLTGSNEKLFF. Complete variable domain (other parts from reference TRBV11-2 and TRBJ1-4): EAGVAQSPRYKIIEKRQSVAFWCNPISGHATLYWYQQILGQGPKLLIQFQNNGVVDDSQLPKDRFSAERLKGVDSTLKIQPAKLEDSAVYLCASSLTGSNEKLFFGSGTQLSVL.

The rearrangement links TRBV7-2 to TRBJ1-2, with D possibly being TRBD1 (5 bases). CDR1 and CDR2 (germline): SGHTA, FQGNSA. The CDR3 has 16 amino acids. V lost 1 base to trimming and J lost 3 bases, with 15 bases between them. The CDR3 coding sequence is TGTGCCAGCAGCTTAGTGGGCAGGCGGGGGGACTATGGCTACACCTTC. As protein: CASSLVGRRGDYGYTF.

The gene calls are TRBV7-9 and TRBJ2-7; D might be TRBD2 (5 bases). Germline V lookup: CDR1 SEHNR, CDR2 FQNEAQ (reference sequence). This CDR3 contains 15 residues. Trimming stripped 5 bases from V and 4 bases from J, with 18 bases between. CDR3 in DNA: TGTGCCAGCAGCCCCCCCTGGGAGCATCCATACGAGCAGTACTTC. This codes for CASSPPWEHPYEQYF.

This chain joins TRBV7-2 and TRBJ2-5; TRBD2 agrees at 13 bases. Germline V CDR1 and CDR2: SGHTA, FQGNSA. The trim removed 4 bases at V and 7 bases at J, leaving 6 bases unmatched. This CDR3 comprises 15 residues. This CDR3 reads CASSSGLAGAGTQYF. As DNA, the CDR3 is TGTGCCAGCAGCTCCGGACTAGCGGGGGCGGGGACCCAGTACTTC.

This chain links TRBV20-1 with TRBJ2-1, with 10 bases lining up with TRBD2. J was trimmed by 9 bases and V by 3 bases; bases with no gene match: 8. This CDR3 contains 14 residues. CDR1 and CDR2 (germline): DFQATT, SNEGSKA (reference sequence). CDR3: CSASSGGPLVEQFF. The CDR3 coding sequence is TGCAGTGCTAGTAGCGGGGGGCCCTTGGTTGAGCAGTTCTTC.